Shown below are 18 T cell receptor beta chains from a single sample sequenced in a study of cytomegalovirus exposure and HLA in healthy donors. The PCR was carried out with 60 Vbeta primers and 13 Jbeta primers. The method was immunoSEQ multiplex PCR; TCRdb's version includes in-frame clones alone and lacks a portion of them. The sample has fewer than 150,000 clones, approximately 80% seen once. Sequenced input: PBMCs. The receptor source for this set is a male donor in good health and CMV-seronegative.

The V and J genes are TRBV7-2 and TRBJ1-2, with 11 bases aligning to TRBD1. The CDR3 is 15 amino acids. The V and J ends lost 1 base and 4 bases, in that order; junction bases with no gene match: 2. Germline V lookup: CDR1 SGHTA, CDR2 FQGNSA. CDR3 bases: TGTGCCAGCAGCTTAGTAGGACAGGGGGCCTATGGCTACACCTTC. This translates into CASSLVGQGAYGYTF.

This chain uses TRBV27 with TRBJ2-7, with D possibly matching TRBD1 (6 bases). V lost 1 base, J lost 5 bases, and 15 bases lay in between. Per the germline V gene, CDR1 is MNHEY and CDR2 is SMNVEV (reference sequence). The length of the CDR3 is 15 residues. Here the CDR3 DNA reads TGTGCCAGCAGTTTATTTTCGGGCAGGGGCCACGAGCAGTACTTC. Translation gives CASSLFSGRGHEQYF.

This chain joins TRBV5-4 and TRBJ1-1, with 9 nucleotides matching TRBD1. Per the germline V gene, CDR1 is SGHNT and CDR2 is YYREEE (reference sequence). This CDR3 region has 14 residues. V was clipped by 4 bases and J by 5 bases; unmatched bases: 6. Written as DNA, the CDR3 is TGTGCCAGCAGCGTAGACAGGGGGAGTACTGAAGCTTTCTTT. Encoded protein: CASSVDRGSTEAFF.

CDR3 sequence (DNA): TGTGCCAGCAGCTTAGGGACTAGCGGCACAGATACGCAGTATTTT. It specifies CASSLGTSGTDTQYF. The genes are TRBV7-3 and TRBJ2-3; 10 bases map to TRBD2. V was pared by 2 bases and J by 1 base, with 0 bases of the junction left unmatched. The CDR3 covers 15 residues. Germline V CDR1 and CDR2: SGHTA, FQGTGA.

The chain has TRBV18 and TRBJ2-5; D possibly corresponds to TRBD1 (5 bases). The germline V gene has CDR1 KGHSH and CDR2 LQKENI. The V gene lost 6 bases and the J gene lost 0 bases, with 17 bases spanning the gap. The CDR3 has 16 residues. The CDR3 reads CASSPSDTPYQETQYF. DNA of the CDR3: TGTGCCAGCTCCCCCTCGGACACTCCGTACCAAGAGACCCAGTACTTC.

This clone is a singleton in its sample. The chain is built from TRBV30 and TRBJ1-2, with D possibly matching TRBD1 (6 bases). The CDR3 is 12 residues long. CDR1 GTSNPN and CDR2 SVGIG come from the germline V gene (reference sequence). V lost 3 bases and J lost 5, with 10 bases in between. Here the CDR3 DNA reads TGTGCCTGGAGCGAAACAGGGTATGGCTACACCTTC. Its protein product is CAWSETGYGYTF.

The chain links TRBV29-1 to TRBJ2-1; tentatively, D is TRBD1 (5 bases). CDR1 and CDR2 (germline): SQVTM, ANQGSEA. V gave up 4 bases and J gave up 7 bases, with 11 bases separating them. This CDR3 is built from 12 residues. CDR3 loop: CSVAPRDNEQFF. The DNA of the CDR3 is TGCAGCGTTGCCCCCAGGGATAATGAGCAGTTCTTC.

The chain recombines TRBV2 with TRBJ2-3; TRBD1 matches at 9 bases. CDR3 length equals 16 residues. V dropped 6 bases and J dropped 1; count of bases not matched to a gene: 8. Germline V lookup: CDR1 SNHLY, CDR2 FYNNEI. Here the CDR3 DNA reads TGTGCCAGCAGACCAGGGGGGACAGGGCGCACAGATACGCAGTATTTT. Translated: CASRPGGTGRTDTQYF.

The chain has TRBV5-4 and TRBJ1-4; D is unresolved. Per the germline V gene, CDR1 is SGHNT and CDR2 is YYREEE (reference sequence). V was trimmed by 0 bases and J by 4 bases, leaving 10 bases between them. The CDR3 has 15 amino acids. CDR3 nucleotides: TGTGCCAGCAGCTTGGGAGGCGGCCTTAATGAAAAACTGTTTTTT. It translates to CASSLGGGLNEKLFF.

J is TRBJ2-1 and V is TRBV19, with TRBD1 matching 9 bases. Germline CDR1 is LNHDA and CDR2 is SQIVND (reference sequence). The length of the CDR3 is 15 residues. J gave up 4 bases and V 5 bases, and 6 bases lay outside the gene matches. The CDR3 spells CASSLRDREYNEQFF. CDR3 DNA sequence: TGTGCCAGTAGTTTGCGGGACAGGGAGTACAATGAGCAGTTCTTC.

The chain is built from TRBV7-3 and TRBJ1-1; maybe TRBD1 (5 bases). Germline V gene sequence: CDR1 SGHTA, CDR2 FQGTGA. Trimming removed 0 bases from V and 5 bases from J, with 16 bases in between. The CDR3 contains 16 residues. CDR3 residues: CASSLTSPGGRTEAFF. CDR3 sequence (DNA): TGTGCCAGCAGCTTAACCTCGCCGGGGGGACGGACTGAAGCTTTCTTT.

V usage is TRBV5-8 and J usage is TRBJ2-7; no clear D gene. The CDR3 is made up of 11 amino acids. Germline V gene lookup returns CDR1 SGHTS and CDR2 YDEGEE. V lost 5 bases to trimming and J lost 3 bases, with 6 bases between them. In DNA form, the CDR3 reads TGTGCCAGCAGGTCTTACTACGAGCAGTACTTC. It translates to CASRSYYEQYF.

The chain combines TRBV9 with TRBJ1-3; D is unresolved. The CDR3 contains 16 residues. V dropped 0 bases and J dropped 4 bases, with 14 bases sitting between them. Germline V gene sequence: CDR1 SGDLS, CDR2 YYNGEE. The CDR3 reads CASSVAGGANGNTIYF. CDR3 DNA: TGTGCCAGCAGCGTAGCTGGAGGAGCTAACGGAAACACCATATATTTT. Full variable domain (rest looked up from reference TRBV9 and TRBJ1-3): DSGVTQTPKHLITATGQRVTLRCSPRSGDLSVYWYQQSLDQGLQFLIQYYNGEERAKGNILERFSAQQFPDLHSELNLSSLELGDSALYFCASSVAGGANGNTIYFGEGSWLTVV.

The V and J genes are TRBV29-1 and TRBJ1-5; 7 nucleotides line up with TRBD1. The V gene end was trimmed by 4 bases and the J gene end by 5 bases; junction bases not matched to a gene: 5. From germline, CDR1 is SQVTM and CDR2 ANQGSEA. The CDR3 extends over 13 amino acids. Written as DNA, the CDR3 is TGCAGCGTTGTCGACAGGGACTATCAGCCCCAGCATTTT. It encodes CSVVDRDYQPQHF.

The CDR3 DNA is TGTGCCAGCAGCGTGGGGAGCAGGCATACTCTCTATGGCTACACCTTC. It codes for CASSVGSRHTLYGYTF. The chain combines TRBV9 with TRBJ1-2; D is unclear. Germline assignment: CDR1 SGDLS and CDR2 YYNGEE. The V end was cut by 2 bases, the J end by 4 bases, with 18 bases between. This CDR3 has 16 amino acids.

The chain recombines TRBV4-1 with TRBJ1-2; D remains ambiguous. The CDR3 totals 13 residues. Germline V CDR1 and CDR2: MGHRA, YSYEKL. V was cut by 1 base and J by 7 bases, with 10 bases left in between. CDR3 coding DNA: TGCGCCAGCAGCCAAGTTCCGTTCTCTGGCTACACCTTC. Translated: CASSQVPFSGYTF.

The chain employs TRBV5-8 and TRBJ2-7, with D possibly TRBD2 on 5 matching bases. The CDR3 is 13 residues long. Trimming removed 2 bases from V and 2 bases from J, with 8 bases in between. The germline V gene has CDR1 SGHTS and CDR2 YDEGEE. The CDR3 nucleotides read TGTGCCAGCAGCTTCGGACTTACCTACGAGCAGTACTTC. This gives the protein CASSFGLTYEQYF.

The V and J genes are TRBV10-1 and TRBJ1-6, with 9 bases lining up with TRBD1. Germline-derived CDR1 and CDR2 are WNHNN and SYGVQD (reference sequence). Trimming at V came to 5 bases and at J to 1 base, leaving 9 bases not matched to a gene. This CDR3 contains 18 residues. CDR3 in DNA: TGCGCCAGCAGTTCTTGGGGACAGGGTACTTCCTATAATTCACCCCTCCACTTT. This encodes CASSSWGQGTSYNSPLHF.